This T cell receptor (beta chain) was profiled in a study of human T cells and chemical hapten exposure. The study's library attached unique molecular identifiers to single cDNA molecules. Via MiXCR, TCRdb re-called the RACE reads, giving one row per CDR3 protein. Of 79,000 or so distinct CDR3 sequences in the sample, around a tenth were seen once. Germline V lookup: CDR1 MRHNA, CDR2 SNTAGT. The J segment lost 6 bases and the V segment lost 0 bases, leaving 9 bases of the junction unmatched. CDR3 length equals 17 residues. For this clonotype: Its specificity is not known.

General study results and limits: While controls formed fewer of them, expanded TCRs formed significantly more large CDR3 similarity clusters.

Documented time point: patch test 1, 2 weeks after DPC sensitization. Treatment described: therapeutic diphenylcyclopropenone sensitization with weekly scalp DPC. This sequence was found in a woman in her forties or fifties with alopecia areata. Some clones in this sample may be carry-over from other donors' samples. This rearrangement joins TRBV6-4 to TRBJ2-2; 8 nucleotides align to TRBD2. Here the sequenced sample was whole blood, taken in connection with sensitization to the hapten diphenylcyclopropenone (DPC). DNA for the CDR3: TGTGCCAGCAGTGACTCTGCCCCAGCGGGAGTTGCCGGGGAGCTGTTTTTT. It codes for CASSDSAPAGVAGELFF.